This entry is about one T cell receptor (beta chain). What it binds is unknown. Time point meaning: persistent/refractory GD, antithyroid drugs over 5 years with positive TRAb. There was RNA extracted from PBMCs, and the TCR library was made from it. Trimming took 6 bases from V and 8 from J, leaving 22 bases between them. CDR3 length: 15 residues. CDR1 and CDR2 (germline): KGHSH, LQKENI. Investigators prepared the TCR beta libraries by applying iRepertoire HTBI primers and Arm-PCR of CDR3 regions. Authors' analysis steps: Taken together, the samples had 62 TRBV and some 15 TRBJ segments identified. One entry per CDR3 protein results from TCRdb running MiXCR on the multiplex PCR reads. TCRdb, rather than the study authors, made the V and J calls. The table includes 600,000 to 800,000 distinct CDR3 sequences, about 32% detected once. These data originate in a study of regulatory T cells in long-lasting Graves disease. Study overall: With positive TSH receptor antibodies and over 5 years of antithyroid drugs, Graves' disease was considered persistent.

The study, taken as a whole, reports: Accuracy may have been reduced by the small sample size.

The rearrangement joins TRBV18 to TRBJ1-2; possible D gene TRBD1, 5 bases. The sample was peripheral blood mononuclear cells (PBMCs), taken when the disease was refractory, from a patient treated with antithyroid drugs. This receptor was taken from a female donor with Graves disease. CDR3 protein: CASSNTREGVYGYTF. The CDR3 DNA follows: TGTGCCAGCTCTAATACGCGGGAAGGGGTGTACGGCTACACCTTC.